This T cell receptor (beta chain) stems from a study of T cells in Graves' hyperthyroidism and ophthalmopathy. Germline CDR1 is SGHTA and CDR2 is FQGTGA. CDR3 length equals 13 residues. Amplified TCR beta CDR3 regions derived from RNA transcripts. In the first-round RT-PCR of the TCR CDR3, the HTBI primer set was used. In TCRdb, the multiplex PCR reads were re-called with MiXCR into one record per CDR3 protein. The top ten hold about 30% of the sample, which has about 250,000 distinct CDR3 sequences, around 15% seen once. This clonotype was observed many times. Its ends do not fully match the called genes, so a read error is possible.

The gene calls are TRBV7-3 and TRBJ2-7; no firm D call. This TCR was recovered from a woman aged 50 to 60 with Graves' hyperthyroidism that later progressed to Graves' ophthalmopathy. Sequenced input: blood. CDR3: CASSPVQEHEQSF. CDR3 bases: TGTGCCAGCAGCCCTGTTCAAGAACACGAGCAGTCCTTC.